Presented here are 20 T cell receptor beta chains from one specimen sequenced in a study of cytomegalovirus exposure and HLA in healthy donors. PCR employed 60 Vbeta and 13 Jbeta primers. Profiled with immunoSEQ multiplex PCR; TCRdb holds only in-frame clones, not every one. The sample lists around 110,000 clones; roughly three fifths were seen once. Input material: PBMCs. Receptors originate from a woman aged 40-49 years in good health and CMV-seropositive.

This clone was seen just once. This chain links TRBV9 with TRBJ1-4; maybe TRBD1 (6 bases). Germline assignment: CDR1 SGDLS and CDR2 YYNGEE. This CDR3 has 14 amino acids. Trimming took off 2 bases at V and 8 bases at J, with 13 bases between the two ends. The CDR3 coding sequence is TGTGCCAGCAGCGTTGCGGGGGGCGAAGAAAAACTGTTTTTT. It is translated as CASSVAGGEEKLFF. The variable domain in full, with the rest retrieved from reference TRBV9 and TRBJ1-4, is DSGVTQTPKHLITATGQRVTLRCSPRSGDLSVYWYQQSLDQGLQFLIQYYNGEERAKGNILERFSAQQFPDLHSELNLSSLELGDSALYFCASSVAGGEEKLFFGSGTQLSVL.

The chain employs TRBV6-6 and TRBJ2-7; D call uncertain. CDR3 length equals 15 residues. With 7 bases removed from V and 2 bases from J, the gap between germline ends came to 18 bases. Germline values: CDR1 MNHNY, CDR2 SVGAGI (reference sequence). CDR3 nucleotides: TGTGCCAGCACCCCCCCTGCGGCTTCTACCTACGAGCAGTACTTC. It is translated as CASTPPAASTYEQYF.

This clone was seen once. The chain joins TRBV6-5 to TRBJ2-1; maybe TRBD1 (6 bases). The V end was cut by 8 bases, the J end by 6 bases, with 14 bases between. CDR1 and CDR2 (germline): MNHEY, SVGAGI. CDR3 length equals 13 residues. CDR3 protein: CASQGSVINEQFF. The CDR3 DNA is TGTGCCAGCCAGGGGTCAGTAATCAATGAGCAGTTCTTC.

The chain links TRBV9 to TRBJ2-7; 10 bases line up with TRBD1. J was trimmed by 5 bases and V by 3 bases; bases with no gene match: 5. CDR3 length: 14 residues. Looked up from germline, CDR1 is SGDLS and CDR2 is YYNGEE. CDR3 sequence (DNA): TGTGCCAGCAGCGGATCCGGGACAGGGGACGAGCAGTACTTC. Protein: CASSGSGTGDEQYF.

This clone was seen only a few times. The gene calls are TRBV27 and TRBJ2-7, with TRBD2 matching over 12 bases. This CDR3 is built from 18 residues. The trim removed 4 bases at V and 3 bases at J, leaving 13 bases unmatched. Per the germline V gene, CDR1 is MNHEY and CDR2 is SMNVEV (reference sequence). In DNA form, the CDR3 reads TGTGCCAGCAGTTCGACAAAGACTAGCGGGAGAACGAGCTACGAGCAGTACTTC. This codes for CASSSTKTSGRTSYEQYF.

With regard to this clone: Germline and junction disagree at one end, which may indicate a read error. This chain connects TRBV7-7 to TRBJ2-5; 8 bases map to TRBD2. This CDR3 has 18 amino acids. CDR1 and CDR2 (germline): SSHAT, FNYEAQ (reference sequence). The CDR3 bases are TGTGCTAGCAGCTCCTTGGGGGCTACGGGAGGGCCCCAAGAGACCCAGTACTTC. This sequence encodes CASSSLGATGGPQETQYF.

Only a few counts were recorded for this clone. Written as DNA, the CDR3 is TGTGCCAGCAGTCCGGACAGGGGGAACTACGAGCAGTACTTC. It codes for CASSPDRGNYEQYF. This sequence joins TRBV11-2 and TRBJ2-7, with 10 bases identical to TRBD1. Per germline, CDR1 SGHAT and CDR2 FQNNGV. V shed 6 bases and J 3 bases; nucleotides not matched to a gene: 5. The CDR3 is 14 amino acids. The full variable domain, with the rest looked up from reference TRBV11-2 and TRBJ2-7, is EAGVAQSPRYKIIEKRQSVAFWCNPISGHATLYWYQQILGQGPKLLIQFQNNGVVDDSQLPKDRFSAERLKGVDSTLKIQPAKLEDSAVYLCASSPDRGNYEQYFGPGTRLTVT.

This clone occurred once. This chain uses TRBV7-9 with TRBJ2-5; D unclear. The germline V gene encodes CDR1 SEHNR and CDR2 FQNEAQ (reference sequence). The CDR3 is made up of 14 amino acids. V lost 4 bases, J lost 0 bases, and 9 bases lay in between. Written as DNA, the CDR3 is TGTGCCAGCAGCTCCCCCCGGGACCAAGAGACCCAGTACTTC. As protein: CASSSPRDQETQYF. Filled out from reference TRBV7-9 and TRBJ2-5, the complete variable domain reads DTGVSQNPRHKITKRGQNVTFRCDPISEHNRLYWYRQTLGQGPEFLTYFQNEAQLEKSRLLSDRFSAERPKGSFSTLEIQRTEQGDSAMYLCASSSPRDQETQYFGPGTRLLVL.

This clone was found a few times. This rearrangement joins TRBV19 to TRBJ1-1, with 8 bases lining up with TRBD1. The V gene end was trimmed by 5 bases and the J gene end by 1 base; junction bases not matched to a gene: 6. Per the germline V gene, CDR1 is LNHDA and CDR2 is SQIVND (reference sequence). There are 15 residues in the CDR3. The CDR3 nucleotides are TGTGCCAGTAGTGGGACAGGTTCCCGGAACACTGAAGCTTTCTTT. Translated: CASSGTGSRNTEAFF.

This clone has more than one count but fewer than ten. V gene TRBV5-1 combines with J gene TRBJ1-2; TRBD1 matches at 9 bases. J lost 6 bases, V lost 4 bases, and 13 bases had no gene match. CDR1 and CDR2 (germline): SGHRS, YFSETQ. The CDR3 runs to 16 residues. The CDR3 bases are TGCGCCAGCAGCCGGGAATCCGGGACAGGGTACGATGGCTACACCTTC. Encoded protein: CASSRESGTGYDGYTF. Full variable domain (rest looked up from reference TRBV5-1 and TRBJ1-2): KAGVTQTPRYLIKTRGQQVTLSCSPISGHRSVSWYQQTPGQGLQFLFEYFSETQRNKGNFPGRFSGRQFSNSRSEMNVSTLELGDSALYLCASSRESGTGYDGYTFGSGTRLTVV.

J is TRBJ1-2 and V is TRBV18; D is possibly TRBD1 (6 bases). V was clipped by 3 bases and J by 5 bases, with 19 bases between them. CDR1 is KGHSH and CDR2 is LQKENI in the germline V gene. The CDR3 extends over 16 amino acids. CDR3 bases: TGTGCCAGCTCACCCTCCCCTCAGGACAGCACGTATGGCTACACCTTC. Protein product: CASSPSPQDSTYGYTF.

This CDR3 reads CASSQLAGGGETQYF. Here the CDR3 DNA reads TGTGCCAGCAGTCAACTAGCGGGGGGTGGGGAGACCCAGTACTTC. The J gene is TRBJ2-5, the V gene TRBV6-5; 12 bases map to TRBD2. CDR1 is MNHEY and CDR2 is SVGAGI in the germline V gene. The CDR3 loop spans 15 amino acids. With V trimmed by 5 bases and J by 5 bases, 6 bases remained unmatched.

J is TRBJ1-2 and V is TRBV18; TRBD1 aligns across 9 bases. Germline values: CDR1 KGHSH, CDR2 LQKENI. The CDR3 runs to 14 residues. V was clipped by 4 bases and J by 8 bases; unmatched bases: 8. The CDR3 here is CASSRDREMRGYTF. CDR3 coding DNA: TGTGCCAGCTCACGGGACAGGGAGATGCGCGGCTACACCTTC.

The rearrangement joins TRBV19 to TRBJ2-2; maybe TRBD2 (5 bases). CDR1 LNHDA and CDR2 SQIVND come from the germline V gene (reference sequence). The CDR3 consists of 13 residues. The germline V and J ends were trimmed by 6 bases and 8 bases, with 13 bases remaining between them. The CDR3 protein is CASRPQVAGELFF. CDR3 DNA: TGTGCCAGTAGACCCCAGGTAGCGGGGGAGCTGTTTTTT.

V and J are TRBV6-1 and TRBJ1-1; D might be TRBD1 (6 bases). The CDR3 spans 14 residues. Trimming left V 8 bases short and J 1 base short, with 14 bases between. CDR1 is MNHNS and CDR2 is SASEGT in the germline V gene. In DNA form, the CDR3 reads TGTGCCAGCGAACGAGGACAGCGGAACACTGAAGCTTTCTTT. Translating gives CASERGQRNTEAFF.

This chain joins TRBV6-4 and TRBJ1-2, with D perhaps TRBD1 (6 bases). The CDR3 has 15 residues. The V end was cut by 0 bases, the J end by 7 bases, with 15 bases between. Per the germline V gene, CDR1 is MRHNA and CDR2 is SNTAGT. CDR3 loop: CASSDSTQGMGGYTF. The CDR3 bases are TGTGCCAGCAGTGACTCGACTCAGGGGATGGGTGGCTACACCTTC.

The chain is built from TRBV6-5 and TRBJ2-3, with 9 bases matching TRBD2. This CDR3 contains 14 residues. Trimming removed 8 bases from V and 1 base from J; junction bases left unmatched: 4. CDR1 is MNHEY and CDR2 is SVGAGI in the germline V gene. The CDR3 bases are TGTGCCAGCGGCTGGACTAGCGGCACAGATACGCAGTATTTT. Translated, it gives CASGWTSGTDTQYF.

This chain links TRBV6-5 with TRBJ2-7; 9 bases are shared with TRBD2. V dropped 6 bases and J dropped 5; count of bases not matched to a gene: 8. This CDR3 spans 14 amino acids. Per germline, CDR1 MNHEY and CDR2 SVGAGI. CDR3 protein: CASSNLAGMNEQYF. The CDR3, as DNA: TGTGCCAGCAGCAACCTAGCGGGGATGAACGAGCAGTACTTC.

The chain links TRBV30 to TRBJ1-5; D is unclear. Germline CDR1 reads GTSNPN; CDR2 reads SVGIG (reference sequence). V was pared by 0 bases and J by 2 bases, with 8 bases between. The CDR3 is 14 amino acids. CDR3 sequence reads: CAWSVSIGNQPQHF. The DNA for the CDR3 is TGTGCCTGGAGTGTTAGTATAGGCAATCAGCCCCAGCATTTT.

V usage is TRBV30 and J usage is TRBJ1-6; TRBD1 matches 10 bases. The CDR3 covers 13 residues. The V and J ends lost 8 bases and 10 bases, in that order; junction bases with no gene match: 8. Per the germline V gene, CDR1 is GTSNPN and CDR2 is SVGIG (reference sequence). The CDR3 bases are TGTGCCGCCGGGACAGGGGAGGAATCACCCCTCCACTTT. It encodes CAAGTGEESPLHF.